This record concerns one T cell receptor beta chain sequence. This sample includes further DNA sequences coding for the same CDR3. The sample comes from a study of blood T cell repertoires in COVID-19. Study as a whole: Samples taken during acute and convalescent COVID-19 were collected in the United States, Italy and Spain. T cells, B-cell-depleted T cells, or PBMCs supplied cDNA or gDNA.

This CDR3 contains 13 residues. Trimming took 4 bases from V and 5 from J, leaving 11 bases between them. In the authors' methods: Reference gene primer amplification in the assay estimated nucleated cell counts. Assay used: immunoSEQ multiplex PCR; TCRdb lists only in-frame clones, some missing. V, J and clone size are taken as reported in that table, and D and trimming were inferred from the DNA itself. Of roughly 120,000 clones listed, 90% are singletons. The sequence derives from a woman in her 50s with acute or convalescent COVID-19. This chain joins TRBV12-3 or TRBV12-4 and TRBJ1-2, with a possible D match to TRBD1 (6 bases). The material sequenced was peripheral blood. The CDR3 reads CASSSGGPYGYTF. CDR3 DNA sequence: TGTGCCAGCAGTTCGGGGGGGCCGTATGGCTACACCTTC.